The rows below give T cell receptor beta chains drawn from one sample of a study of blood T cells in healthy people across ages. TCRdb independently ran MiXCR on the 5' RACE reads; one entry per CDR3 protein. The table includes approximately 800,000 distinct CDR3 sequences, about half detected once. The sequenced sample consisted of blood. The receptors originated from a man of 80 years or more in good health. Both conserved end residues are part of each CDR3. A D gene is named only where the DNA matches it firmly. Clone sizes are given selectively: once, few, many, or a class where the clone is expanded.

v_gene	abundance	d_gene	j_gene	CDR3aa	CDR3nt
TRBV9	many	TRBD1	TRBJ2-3	CASSGRTGVSTDTQYF	TGTGCCAGCAGCGGAAGGACAGGGGTCAGCACAGATACGCAGTATTTT
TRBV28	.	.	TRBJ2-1	CASSHTLEFGYEQFF	TGTGCCAGCAGCCATACTTTAGAATTCGGCTACGAGCAGTTCTTC
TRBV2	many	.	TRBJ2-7	CASSRQAPYEQYF	TGTGCCAGCAGTCGACAGGCCCCCTACGAGCAGTACTTC
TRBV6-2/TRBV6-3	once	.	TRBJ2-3	CASTQDFRGTDTQYF	TGTGCCAGCACTCAAGACTTCCGGGGGACAGATACGCAGTATTTT
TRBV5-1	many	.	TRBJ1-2	CASSLVPANYGYTF	TGCGCCAGCAGCTTGGTCCCGGCAAACTATGGCTACACCTTC
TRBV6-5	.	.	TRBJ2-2	CASSYGSNTRELFF	TGTGCCAGCAGTTACGGATCGAACACCAGGGAGTTGTTTTTT
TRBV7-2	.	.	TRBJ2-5	CASSFGPRGTGETQYF	TGTGCCAGCAGCTTCGGGCCTCGGGGAACTGGAGAGACCCAGTACTTC
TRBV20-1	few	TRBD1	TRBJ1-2	CSAQTGTYGYTF	TGCAGTGCTCAGACAGGGACCTATGGCTACACCTTC
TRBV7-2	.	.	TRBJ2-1	CASKRPGDPLYNEQFF	TGTGCCAGCAAGAGACCAGGGGACCCCCTCTACAATGAGCAGTTCTTC
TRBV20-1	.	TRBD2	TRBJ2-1	CSARDGAGGHNEQFF	TGCAGTGCTAGAGATGGGGCGGGAGGGCACAATGAGCAGTTCTTC
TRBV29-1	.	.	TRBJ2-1	CSVEDRGFGQFF	TGCAGCGTTGAAGATCGAGGTTTTGGGCAGTTCTTC
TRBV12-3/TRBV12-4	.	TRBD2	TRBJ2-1	CASSTLSGSSYNEQFF	TGTGCCAGCAGTACACTTAGCGGGAGCTCCTACAATGAGCAGTTCTTC
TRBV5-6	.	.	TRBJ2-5	CASRRGGETQYF	TGTGCCAGCCGCCGAGGGGGGGAGACCCAGTACTTC
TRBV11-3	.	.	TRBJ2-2	CASSGVGAGRRSGELFF	TGTGCCAGCAGCGGGGTTGGGGCAGGGCGGCGCTCCGGGGAGCTGTTTTTT
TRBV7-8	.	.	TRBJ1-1	CASSFGDGRNTEAFF	TGTGCCAGCAGCTTCGGGGACGGGAGGAACACTGAAGCTTTCTTT
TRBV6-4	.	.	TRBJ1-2	CASRLDSQGGYTF	TGTGCCAGCAGGCTCGATAGTCAGGGTGGCTACACCTTC
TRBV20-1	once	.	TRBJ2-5	CSARDVIRGIGETQYF	TGCAGTGCTAGAGATGTTATCCGCGGGATAGGGGAGACCCAGTACTTC
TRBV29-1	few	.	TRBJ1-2	CSVDLRTANYGYTF	TGCAGCGTTGACCTGAGGACAGCTAACTATGGCTACACCTTC
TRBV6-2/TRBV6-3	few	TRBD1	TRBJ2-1	CAIRGTAEAYNEQFF	TGTGCCATTAGGGGGACAGCGGAAGCCTACAATGAGCAGTTCTTC
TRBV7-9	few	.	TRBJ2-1	CASSTSRLGTSSYNEQFF	TGTGCCAGCAGTACATCCCGTTTGGGGACAAGCTCCTACAATGAGCAGTTCTTC
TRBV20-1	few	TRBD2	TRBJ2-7	CSASPSGAGVPSYEQYF	TGCAGTGCTAGTCCCAGTGGAGCGGGAGTGCCCTCCTACGAGCAGTACTTC
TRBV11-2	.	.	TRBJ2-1	CASSSRQNFNEQFF	TGTGCCAGCAGCTCAAGACAGAATTTCAATGAGCAGTTCTTC
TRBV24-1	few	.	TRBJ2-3	CATSGPPQGPNTDTQYF	TGTGCCACCAGTGGCCCACCCCAGGGACCTAACACAGATACGCAGTATTTT
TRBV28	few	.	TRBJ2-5	CASSTQGGSETQYF	TGTGCCAGCAGCACACAGGGAGGGAGCGAGACCCAGTACTTC
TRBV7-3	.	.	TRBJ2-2	CASSLQGTNTGELFF	TGTGCCAGCAGCCTTCAGGGGACGAACACCGGGGAGCTGTTTTTT
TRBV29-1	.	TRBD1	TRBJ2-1	CSGRQGNEQFF	TGCAGCGGGCGACAGGGCAATGAGCAGTTCTTC
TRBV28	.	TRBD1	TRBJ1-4	CALQGALNEKLFF	TGTGCTTTACAGGGGGCCTTAAATGAAAAACTGTTTTTT
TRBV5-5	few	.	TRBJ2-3	CASSYETAIDTQYF	TGTGCCAGCAGCTATGAGACCGCGATAGATACGCAGTATTTT
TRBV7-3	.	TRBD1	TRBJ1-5	CASSTGGDQPQHF	TGTGCCAGCAGTACAGGGGGCGATCAGCCCCAGCATTTT
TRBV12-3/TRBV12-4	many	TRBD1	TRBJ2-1	CASSLYKQGGNEQFF	TGTGCCAGCAGTTTATATAAACAGGGGGGCAATGAGCAGTTCTTC
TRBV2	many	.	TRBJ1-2	CASSEDIPGGYGYTF	TGTGCCAGCAGTGAGGACATCCCCGGTGGCTATGGCTACACCTTC
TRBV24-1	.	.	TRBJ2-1	CATSDAEGAGYNEQFF	TGTGCCACCAGTGATGCGGAGGGAGCTGGCTACAATGAGCAGTTCTTC
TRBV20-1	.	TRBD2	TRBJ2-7	CSASTSGAPYEQYF	TGCAGTGCTAGTACTAGCGGAGCACCTTACGAGCAGTACTTC
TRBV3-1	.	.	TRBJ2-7	CASSENQVVDEQYF	TGTGCCAGCAGCGAAAACCAAGTCGTTGACGAGCAGTACTTC
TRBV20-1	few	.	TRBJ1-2	CSARGNPYGYTF	TGCAGTGCTAGGGGGAACCCCTATGGCTACACCTTC
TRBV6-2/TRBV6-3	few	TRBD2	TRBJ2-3	CASHSTSGSTDTQYF	TGTGCCAGTCACTCGACTAGCGGTAGCACAGATACGCAGTATTTT
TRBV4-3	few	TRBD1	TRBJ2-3	CASSQGWTGPTDTQYF	TGCGCCAGCAGCCAGGGCTGGACAGGGCCCACAGATACGCAGTATTTT
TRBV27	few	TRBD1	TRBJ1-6	CASRRRQGSSYNSPLHF	TGTGCCAGCAGACGCAGACAGGGAAGCTCCTATAATTCACCCCTCCACTTT
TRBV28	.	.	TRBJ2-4	CASSLSGALKNIQYF	TGTGCCAGCAGTTTGAGCGGCGCCTTAAAAAACATTCAGTACTTC
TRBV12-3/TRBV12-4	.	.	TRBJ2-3	CASSLAVSTDVEYF	TGTGCCAGCAGTTTGGCAGTGAGCACAGATGTGGAGTATTTT
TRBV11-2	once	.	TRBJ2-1	CASSLPVHNEQFF	TGTGCCAGCAGCTTACCGGTCCACAATGAGCAGTTCTTC
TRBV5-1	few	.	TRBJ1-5	CASSLEGDSNQPQHF	TGCGCCAGCAGCTTGGAAGGGGATAGCAATCAGCCCCAGCATTTT
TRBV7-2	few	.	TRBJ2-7	CASSAGTASYEQYF	TGTGCCAGCAGCGCCGGGACTGCCTCCTACGAGCAGTACTTC
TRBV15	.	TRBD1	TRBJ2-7	CATSRGTGVNEQYF	TGTGCCACCAGCAGAGGGACAGGGGTCAATGAGCAGTACTTC
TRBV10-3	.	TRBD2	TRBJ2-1	CAIRPGLARDEQFF	TGTGCCATCAGACCGGGACTAGCACGAGATGAGCAGTTCTTC
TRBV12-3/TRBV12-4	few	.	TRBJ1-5	CASSFNSNQPQHF	TGTGCCAGCAGTTTTAATAGCAATCAGCCCCAGCATTTT
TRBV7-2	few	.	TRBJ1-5	CASSPTGQNNQPQHF	TGTGCCAGCAGCCCGACTGGACAGAACAATCAGCCCCAGCATTTT
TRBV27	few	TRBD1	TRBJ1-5	CASSPAGTGPNQPQHF	TGTGCCAGCAGTCCCGCCGGGACAGGACCCAATCAGCCCCAGCATTTT
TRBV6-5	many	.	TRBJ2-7	CASSFFPSYEQYF	TGTGCCAGCAGTTTCTTTCCGAGCTACGAGCAGTACTTC
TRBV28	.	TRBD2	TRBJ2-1	CASSFFAGRETQFF	TGTGCCAGCAGTTTTTTTGCAGGGAGGGAGACCCAGTTCTTC
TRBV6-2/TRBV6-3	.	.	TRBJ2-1	CASSYSLQGTEQFF	TGTGCCAGCAGTTACAGTCTACAGGGCACTGAGCAGTTCTTC
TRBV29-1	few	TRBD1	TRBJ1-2	CSVEIGTGGYGYTF	TGCAGCGTTGAGATCGGGACAGGGGGCTATGGCTACACCTTC
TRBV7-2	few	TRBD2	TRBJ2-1	CASSSRRAGRGDEQFF	TGTGCCAGCAGCTCTCGACGAGCGGGGCGAGGGGATGAGCAGTTCTTC
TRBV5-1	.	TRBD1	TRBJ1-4	CAGSFGDRYNEKLFF	TGCGCCGGCAGCTTCGGGGACAGGTATAATGAAAAACTGTTTTTT